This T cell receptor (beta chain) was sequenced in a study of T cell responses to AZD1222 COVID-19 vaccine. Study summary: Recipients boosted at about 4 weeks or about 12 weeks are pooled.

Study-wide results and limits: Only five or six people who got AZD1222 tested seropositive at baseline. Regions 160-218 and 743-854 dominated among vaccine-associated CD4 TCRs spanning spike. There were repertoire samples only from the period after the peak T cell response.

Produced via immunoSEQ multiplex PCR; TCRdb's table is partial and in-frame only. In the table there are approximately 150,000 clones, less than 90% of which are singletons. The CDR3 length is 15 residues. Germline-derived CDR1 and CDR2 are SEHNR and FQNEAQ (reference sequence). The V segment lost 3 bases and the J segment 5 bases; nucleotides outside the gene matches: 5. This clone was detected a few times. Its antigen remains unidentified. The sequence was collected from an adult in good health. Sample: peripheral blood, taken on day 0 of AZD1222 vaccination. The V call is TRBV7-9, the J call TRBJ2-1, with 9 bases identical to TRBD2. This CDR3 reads CASSFGLARNNEQFF. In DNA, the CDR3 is TGTGCCAGCAGCTTCGGACTAGCGAGAAACAATGAGCAGTTCTTC.